This paragraph covers one TCR beta chain sequence. The antigen remains unidentified. This CDR3 is built from 14 residues. Germline-derived CDR1 and CDR2 are MNHEY and SVGAGI. Following a re-call of the 5' RACE reads, TCRdb has one entry per CDR3 protein and lacks DNA. The specimen's table records 300,000 to 350,000 distinct CDR3 sequences. These data originate in a study of monozygotic twins with inflammatory bowel disease. General observations from the study: Results did not support any single strong IBD-associated signal or clonotype. IBD patients, compared with healthy twins, shared fewer clonotypes with others (especially with disease activity). Repertoires of patients may have been made more variable by differing immunosuppressive treatments.

The receptor was derived from a human donor with ulcerative colitis or Crohn's disease, or a healthy co-twin of an affected twin (not recorded which). The V and J genes are TRBV6-5 and TRBJ2-5; checking the TCRdb D call of TRBD1 is not possible without DNA. The sequenced sample was blood. The CDR3 reads CASSYAGAQETQYF.